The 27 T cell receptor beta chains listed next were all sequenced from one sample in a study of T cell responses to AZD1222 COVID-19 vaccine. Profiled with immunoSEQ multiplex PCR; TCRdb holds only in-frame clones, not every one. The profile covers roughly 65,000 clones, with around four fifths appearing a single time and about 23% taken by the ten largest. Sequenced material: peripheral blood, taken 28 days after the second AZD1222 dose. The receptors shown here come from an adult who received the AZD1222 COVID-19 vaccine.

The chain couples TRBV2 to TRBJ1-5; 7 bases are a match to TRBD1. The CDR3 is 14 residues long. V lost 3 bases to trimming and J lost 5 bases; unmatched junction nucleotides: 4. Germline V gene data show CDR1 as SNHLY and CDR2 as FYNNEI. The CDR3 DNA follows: TGTGCCAGCAGTGAGAGACAGGGCCATCAGCCCCAGCATTTT. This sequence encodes CASSERQGHQPQHF.

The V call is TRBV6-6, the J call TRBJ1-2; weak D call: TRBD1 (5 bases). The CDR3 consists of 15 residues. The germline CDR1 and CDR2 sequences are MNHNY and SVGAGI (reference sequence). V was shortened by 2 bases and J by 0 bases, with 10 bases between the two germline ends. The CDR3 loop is CASSYTRDPNYGYTF. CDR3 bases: TGTGCCAGCAGTTACACGCGGGACCCTAACTATGGCTACACCTTC.

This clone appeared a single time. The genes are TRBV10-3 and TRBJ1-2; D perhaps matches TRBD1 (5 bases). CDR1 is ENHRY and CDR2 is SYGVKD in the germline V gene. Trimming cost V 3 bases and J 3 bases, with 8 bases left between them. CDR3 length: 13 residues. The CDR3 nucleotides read TGTGCCATCAGTGATCAGGGAGACTATGGCTACACCTTC. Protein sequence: CAISDQGDYGYTF.

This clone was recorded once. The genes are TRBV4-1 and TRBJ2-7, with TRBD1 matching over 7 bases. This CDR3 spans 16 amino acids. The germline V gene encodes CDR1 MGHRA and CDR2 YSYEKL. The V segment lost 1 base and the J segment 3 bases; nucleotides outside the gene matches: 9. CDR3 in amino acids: CASSQGRQDRSYEQYF. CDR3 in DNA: TGCGCCAGCAGCCAAGGTAGGCAGGACAGGAGCTACGAGCAGTACTTC.

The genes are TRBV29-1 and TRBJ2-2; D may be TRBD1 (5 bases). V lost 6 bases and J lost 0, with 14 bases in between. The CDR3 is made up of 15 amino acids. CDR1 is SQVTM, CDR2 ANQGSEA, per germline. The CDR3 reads CSVSREPTNTGELFF. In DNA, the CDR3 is TGCAGCGTCTCCAGGGAACCCACGAACACCGGGGAGCTGTTTTTT.

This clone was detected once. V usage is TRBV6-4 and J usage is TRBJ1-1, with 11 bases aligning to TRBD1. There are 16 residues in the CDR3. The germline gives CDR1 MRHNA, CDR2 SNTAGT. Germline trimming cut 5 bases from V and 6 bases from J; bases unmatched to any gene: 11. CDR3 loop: CASSPSGGQGGSEAFF. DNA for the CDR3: TGTGCCAGCAGTCCCTCCGGGGGACAGGGGGGTTCTGAAGCTTTCTTT.

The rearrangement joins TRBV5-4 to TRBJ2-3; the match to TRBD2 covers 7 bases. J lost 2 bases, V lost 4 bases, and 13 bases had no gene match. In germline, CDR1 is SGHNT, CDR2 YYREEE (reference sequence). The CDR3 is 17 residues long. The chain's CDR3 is CASSPLSLGGDTDTQYF. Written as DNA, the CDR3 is TGTGCCAGCAGCCCACTTAGCTTGGGGGGGGACACAGATACGCAGTATTTT.

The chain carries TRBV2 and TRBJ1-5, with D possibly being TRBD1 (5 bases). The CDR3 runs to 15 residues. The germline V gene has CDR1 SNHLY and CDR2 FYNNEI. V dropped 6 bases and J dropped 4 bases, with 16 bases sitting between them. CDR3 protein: CASSGGYPLNQPQHF. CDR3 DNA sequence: TGTGCCAGCAGCGGGGGGTACCCCCTGAATCAGCCCCAGCATTTT.

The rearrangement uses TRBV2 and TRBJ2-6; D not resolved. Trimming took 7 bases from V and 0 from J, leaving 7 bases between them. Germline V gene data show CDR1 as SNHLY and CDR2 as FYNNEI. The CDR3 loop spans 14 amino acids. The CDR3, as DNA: TGTGCCAGCATGCAGGACTCTGGGGCCAACGTCCTGACTTTC. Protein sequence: CASMQDSGANVLTF. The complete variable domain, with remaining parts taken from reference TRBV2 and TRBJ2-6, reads EPEVTQTPSHQVTQMGQEVILRCVPISNHLYFYWYRQILGQKVEFLVSFYNNEISEKSEIFDDQFSVERPDGSNFTLKIRSTKLEDSAMYFCASMQDSGANVLTFGAGSRLTVL.

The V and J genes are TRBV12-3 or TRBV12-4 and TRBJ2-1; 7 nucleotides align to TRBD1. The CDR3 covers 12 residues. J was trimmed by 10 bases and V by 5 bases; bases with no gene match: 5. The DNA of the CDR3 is TGTGCCAGCAGTCGAGGGGGCGAGGAGCAGTTCTTC. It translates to CASSRGGEEQFF.

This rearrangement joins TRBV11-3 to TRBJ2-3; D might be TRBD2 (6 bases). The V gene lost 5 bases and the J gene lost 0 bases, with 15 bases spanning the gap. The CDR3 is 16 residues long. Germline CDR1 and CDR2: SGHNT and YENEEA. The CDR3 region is CASSIQAGTSTDTQYF. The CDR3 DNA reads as TGTGCCAGCAGCATACAAGCGGGTACTAGCACAGATACGCAGTATTTT.

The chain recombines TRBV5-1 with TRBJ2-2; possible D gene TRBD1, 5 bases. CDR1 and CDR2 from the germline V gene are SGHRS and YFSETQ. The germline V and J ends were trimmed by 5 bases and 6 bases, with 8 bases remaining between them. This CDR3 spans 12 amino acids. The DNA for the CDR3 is TGCGCCAGCAGATCAGGGTCCGGGGAGCTGTTTTTT. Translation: CASRSGSGELFF. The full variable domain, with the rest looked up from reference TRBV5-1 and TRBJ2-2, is KAGVTQTPRYLIKTRGQQVTLSCSPISGHRSVSWYQQTPGQGLQFLFEYFSETQRNKGNFPGRFSGRQFSNSRSEMNVSTLELGDSALYLCASRSGSGELFFGEGSRLTVL.

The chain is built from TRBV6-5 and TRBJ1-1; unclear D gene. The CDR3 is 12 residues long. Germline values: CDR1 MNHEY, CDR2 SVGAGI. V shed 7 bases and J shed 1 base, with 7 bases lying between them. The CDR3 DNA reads TGTGCCAGCAACTCCCCGAACACTGAAGCTTTCTTT. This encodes CASNSPNTEAFF.

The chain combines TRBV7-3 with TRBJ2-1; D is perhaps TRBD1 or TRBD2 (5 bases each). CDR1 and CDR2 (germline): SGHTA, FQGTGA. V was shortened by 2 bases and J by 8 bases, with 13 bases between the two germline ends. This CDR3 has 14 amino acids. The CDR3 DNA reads TGTGCCAGCAGCTTAGGGGGACCTGCCCATGAGCAGTTCTTC. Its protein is CASSLGGPAHEQFF.

As DNA, the CDR3 is TGTGCCAGCAGCCGTCTCAGGGCTATGAACACTGAAGCTTTCTTT. Amino acid sequence: CASSRLRAMNTEAFF. The chain links TRBV7-9 to TRBJ1-1, with D maybe TRBD1 (5 bases). V was shortened by 5 bases and J by 0 bases, with 13 bases between the two germline ends. The CDR3 contains 15 residues. Germline CDR1 and CDR2: SEHNR and FQNEAQ (reference sequence).

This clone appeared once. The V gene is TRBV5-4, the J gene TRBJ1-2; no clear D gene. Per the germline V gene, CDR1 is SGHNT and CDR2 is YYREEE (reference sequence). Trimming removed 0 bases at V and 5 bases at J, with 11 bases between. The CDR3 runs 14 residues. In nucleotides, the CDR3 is TGTGCCAGCAGCTTGGGCGGTAACTGGTATGGCTACACCTTC. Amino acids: CASSLGGNWYGYTF.

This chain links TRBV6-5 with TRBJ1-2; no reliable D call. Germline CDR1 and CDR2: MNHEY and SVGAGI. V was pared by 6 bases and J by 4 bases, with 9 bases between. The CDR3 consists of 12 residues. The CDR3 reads CASRTVVYGYTF. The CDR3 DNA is TGTGCCAGCAGGACTGTCGTCTATGGCTACACCTTC.

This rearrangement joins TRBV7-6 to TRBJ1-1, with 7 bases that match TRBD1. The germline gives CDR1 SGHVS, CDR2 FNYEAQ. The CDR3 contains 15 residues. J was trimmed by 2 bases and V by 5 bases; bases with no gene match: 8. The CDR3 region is CASSDPGQINTEAFF. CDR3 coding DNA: TGTGCCAGCAGCGATCCGGGACAGATTAACACTGAAGCTTTCTTT. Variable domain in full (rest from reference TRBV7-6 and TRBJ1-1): GAGVSQSPRYKVTKRGQDVALRCDPISGHVSLYWYRQALGQGPEFLTYFNYEAQQDKSGLPNDRFSAERPEGSISTLTIQRTEQRDSAMYRCASSDPGQINTEAFFGQGTRLTVV.

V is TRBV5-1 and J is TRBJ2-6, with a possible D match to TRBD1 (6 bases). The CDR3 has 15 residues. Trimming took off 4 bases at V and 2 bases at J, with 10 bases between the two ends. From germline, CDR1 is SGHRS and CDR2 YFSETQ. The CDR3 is CASSKPGAGANVLTF. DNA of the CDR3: TGCGCCAGCAGCAAGCCAGGGGCTGGGGCCAACGTCCTGACTTTC.

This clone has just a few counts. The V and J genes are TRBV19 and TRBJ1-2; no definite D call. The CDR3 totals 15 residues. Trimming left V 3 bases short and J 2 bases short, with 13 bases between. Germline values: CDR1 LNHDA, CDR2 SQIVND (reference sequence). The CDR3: CASSIATGRNYGYTF. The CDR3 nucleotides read TGTGCCAGTAGTATCGCTACGGGGAGGAACTATGGCTACACCTTC.

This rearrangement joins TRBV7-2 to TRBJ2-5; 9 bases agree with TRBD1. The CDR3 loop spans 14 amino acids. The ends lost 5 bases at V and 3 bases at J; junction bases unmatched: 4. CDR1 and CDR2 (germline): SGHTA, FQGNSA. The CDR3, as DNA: TGTGCCAGCAGCCCGGGACAGGGAGAAGAGACCCAGTACTTC. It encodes CASSPGQGEETQYF.

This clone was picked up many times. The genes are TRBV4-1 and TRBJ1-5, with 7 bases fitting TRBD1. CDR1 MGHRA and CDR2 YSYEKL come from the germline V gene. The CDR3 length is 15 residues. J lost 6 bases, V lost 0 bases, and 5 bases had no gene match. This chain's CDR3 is CASSQEQGWTQPQHF. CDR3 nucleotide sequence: TGCGCCAGCAGCCAAGAACAGGGGTGGACTCAGCCCCAGCATTTT.

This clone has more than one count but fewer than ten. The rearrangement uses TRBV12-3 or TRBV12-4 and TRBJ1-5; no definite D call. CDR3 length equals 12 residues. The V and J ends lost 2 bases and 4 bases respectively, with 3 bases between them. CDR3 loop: CASSLMNQPQHF. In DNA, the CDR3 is TGTGCCAGCAGTTTAATGAATCAGCCCCAGCATTTT.

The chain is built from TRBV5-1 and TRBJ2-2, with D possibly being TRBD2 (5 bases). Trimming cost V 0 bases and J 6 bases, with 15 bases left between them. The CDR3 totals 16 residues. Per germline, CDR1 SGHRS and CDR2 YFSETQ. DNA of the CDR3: TGCGCCAGCAGCTTGGCCCGGGGATACCCCCCCGGGGAGCTGTTTTTT. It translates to CASSLARGYPPGELFF. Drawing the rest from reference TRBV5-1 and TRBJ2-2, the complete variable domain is KAGVTQTPRYLIKTRGQQVTLSCSPISGHRSVSWYQQTPGQGLQFLFEYFSETQRNKGNFPGRFSGRQFSNSRSEMNVSTLELGDSALYLCASSLARGYPPGELFFGEGSRLTVL.

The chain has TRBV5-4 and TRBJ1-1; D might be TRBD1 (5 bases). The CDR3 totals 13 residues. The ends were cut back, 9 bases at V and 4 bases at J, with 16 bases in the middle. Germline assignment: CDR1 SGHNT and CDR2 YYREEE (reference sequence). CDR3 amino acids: CATHNRTGTEAFF. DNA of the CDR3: TGTGCCACCCACAACAGGACGGGCACTGAAGCTTTCTTT.

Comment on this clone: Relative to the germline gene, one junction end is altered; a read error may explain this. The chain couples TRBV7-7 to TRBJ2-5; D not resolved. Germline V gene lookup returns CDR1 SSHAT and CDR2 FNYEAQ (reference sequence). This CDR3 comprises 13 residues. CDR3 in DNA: TGTGCTAGCAGCCTACAACAAGGGGAGACCCAGTACTTC. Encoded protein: CASSLQQGETQYF.

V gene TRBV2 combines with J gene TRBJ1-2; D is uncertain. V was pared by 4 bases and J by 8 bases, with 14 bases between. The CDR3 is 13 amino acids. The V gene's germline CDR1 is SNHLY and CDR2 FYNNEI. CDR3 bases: TGTGCCAGCAGTGCGGAAGTAGTAGGCGGCTACACCTTC. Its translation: CASSAEVVGGYTF.